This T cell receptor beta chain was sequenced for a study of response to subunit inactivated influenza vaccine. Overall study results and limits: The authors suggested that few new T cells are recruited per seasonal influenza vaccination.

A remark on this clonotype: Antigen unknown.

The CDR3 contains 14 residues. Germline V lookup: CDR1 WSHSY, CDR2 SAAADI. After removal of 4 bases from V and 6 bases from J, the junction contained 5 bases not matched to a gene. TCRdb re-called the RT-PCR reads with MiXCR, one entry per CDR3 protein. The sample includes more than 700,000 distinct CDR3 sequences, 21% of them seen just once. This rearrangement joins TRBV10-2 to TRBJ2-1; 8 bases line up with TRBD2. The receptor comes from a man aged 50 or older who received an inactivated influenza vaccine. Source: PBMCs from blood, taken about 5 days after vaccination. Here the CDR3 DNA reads TGCGCCAGCAGTGGAGCGGGGGTCACCAATGAGCAGTTCTTC. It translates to CASSGAGVTNEQFF.